This entry lists 3 T cell receptor beta chains sequenced from one sample in a study of cytomegalovirus exposure and HLA in healthy donors. Clones were sequenced by immunoSEQ multiplex PCR, and TCRdb holds only the in-frame ones, with some missing. The table includes about 160,000 clones, 85% detected once. The sequencing input was PBMCs. These receptors were collected from a man under 40 in good health and CMV-seropositive.

The chain has TRBV7-8 and TRBJ2-7; no clear D. The CDR3 spans 12 residues. Germline V lookup: CDR1 SGHVS, CDR2 FQNEAQ. V was clipped by 3 bases and J by 6 bases, with 9 bases between them. The CDR3 is CASSFSVSEQYF. The CDR3 DNA reads as TGTGCCAGCAGCTTCTCGGTCTCCGAGCAGTACTTC. Full variable domain (rest looked up from reference TRBV7-8 and TRBJ2-7): GAGVSQSPRYKVAKRGQDVALRCDPISGHVSLFWYQQALGQGPEFLTYFQNEAQLDKSGLPSDRFFAERPEGSVSTLKIQRTQQEDSAVYLCASSFSVSEQYFGPGTRLTVT.

This sequence joins TRBV4-3 and TRBJ1-4; 9 nucleotides agree with TRBD1. V lost 0 bases to trimming and J lost 5 bases; unmatched junction nucleotides: 4. The CDR3 loop spans 16 amino acids. Germline CDR1 is LGHNA and CDR2 is YSLEER. Here the CDR3 reads CASSQDWGTGNEKLFF. DNA of the CDR3: TGCGCCAGCAGCCAAGATTGGGGGACAGGGAATGAAAAACTGTTTTTT.

The chain couples TRBV14 to TRBJ1-3, with D perhaps matching TRBD1 (5 bases). In germline, CDR1 is SGHDN, CDR2 FVKESK. Trimming took 1 base from V and 4 from J, leaving 14 bases between them. The CDR3 consists of 16 residues. The DNA of the CDR3 is TGTGCCAGCAGCCAAGTGAAGGGGTCTGGGGGAAACACCATATATTTT. Amino acids: CASSQVKGSGGNTIYF.